The rows below give T cell receptor beta chains drawn from one sample of a study of breast tumors, draining lymph nodes, adjacent tissues. TCRdb reprocessed the multiplex PCR reads with MiXCR, giving one entry per CDR3 protein. The sample has approximately 210,000 distinct CDR3 sequences, roughly 32% seen once. Sequences were obtained from axillary lymph node tissue. All receptors come from a female donor with breast cancer. Some clones in this sample may be carry-over from other donors' samples. Both conserved end residues are part of each CDR3. The D gene is left open where the match is weak. Size tells how often a clone was seen (once, few, many) or the class of an expanded clone, and some rows leave it out.

J gene	D gene	clone size	V gene	CDR3 protein	CDR3 DNA
TRBJ1-1	-	-	TRBV29-1	CSAERGRVTEAFF	TGCAGCGCCGAGCGTGGCAGGGTAACTGAAGCTTTCTTT
TRBJ1-1	-	-	TRBV2	CASSERYEPVVRAFF	TGTGCCAGCAGTGAGAGATACGAACCCGTCGTAAGGGCTTTCTTT
TRBJ2-2	TRBD2	-	TRBV5-1	CASSLVGSGTVAGELFF	TGCGCCAGCAGCTTGGTGGGTAGCGGGACCGTTGCCGGGGAGCTGTTTTTT
TRBJ2-5	TRBD2	-	TRBV7-3	CASSLKEGLAGGQKETQYF	TGTGCCAGCAGCTTAAAGGAGGGACTAGCGGGAGGGCAGAAAGAGACCCAGTACTTC
TRBJ1-4	TRBD1	-	TRBV28	CASSPGGGPGEKLFF	TGTGCCAGCAGTCCAGGAGGGGGCCCCGGGGAAAAACTGTTTTTT
TRBJ1-5	TRBD1	-	TRBV19	CASSIGQGWHEHF	TGTGCCAGTAGTATAGGACAGGGGTGGCACGAGCATTTT
TRBJ2-1	TRBD1	-	TRBV27	CASSPSTGAGYNEQFF	TGTGCCAGCAGTCCATCAACAGGGGCAGGATACAATGAGCAGTTCTTC
TRBJ1-2	-	many	TRBV5-6	CASSFREGTSGYTF	TGTGCCAGCAGCTTCAGGGAGGGCACCTCTGGCTACACCTTC
TRBJ1-1	TRBD1	-	TRBV27	CASKRQGNTEAFF	TGTGCCAGCAAGAGACAGGGGAACACTGAAGCTTTCTTT
TRBJ1-5	-	many	TRBV29-1	CSVRGGRDQPQHF	TGCAGCGTTAGGGGGGGCCGAGATCAGCCCCAGCATTTT
TRBJ2-1	TRBD2	many	TRBV20-1	CSAGLAGGYNEQFF	TGCAGTGCTGGACTAGCGGGCGGATACAATGAGCAGTTCTTC
TRBJ2-7	TRBD2	many	TRBV4-1	CASSQAGLAGGPGSEQYF	TGCGCCAGCAGCCAAGCGGGTCTAGCGGGAGGGCCGGGTTCCGAGCAGTACTTC
TRBJ1-3	TRBD1	many	TRBV12-3/TRBV12-4	CASRGQGYGNTIYF	TGTGCCAGCAGGGGACAGGGGTATGGAAACACCATATATTTT
TRBJ2-2	-	many	TRBV20-1	CSARAPGTGELFF	TGCAGTGCTAGAGCCCCTGGGACCGGGGAGCTGTTTTTT
TRBJ2-2	TRBD1	once	TRBV9	CASSVNRGGQGETGELLF	TGTGCCAGCAGCGTAAACAGGGGGGGACAGGGGGAAACCGGGGAGCTGCTTTTT
TRBJ2-3	TRBD2	-	TRBV5-1	CAPNGTSGSGDTQYF	TGCGCCCCTAATGGGACTAGCGGGAGTGGAGATACGCAGTATTTT
TRBJ1-3	-	many	TRBV12-3/TRBV12-4	CASMIPRSGNTIYF	TGTGCCAGCATGATCCCCAGGTCCGGAAACACCATATATTTT
TRBJ1-5	-	many	TRBV20-1	CSALNPNGNQPQHF	TGCAGTGCTTTGAATCCGAATGGCAATCAGCCCCAGCATTTT
TRBJ1-3	-	many	TRBV4-2	CASSQDRVTTSSGNTIYF	TGTGCCAGCAGCCAAGATCGGGTCACCACGAGCTCTGGAAACACCATATATTTT
TRBJ1-3	-	many	TRBV6-6	CASGRGESGNTIYF	TGTGCCAGCGGAAGGGGCGAGTCTGGAAACACCATATATTTT
TRBJ1-5	-	-	TRBV19	CASSSRTNSNQPQHF	TGTGCCAGTAGCTCCAGGACTAATAGCAATCAGCCCCAGCATTTT
TRBJ1-6	TRBD1	many	TRBV30	CAWSVPGTGDSPLHF	TGTGCCTGGAGTGTACCCGGGACAGGGGACTCACCCCTCCACTTT
TRBJ2-3	TRBD2	many	TRBV2	CASRRLAGVSDTQYF	TGTGCCAGCAGGCGACTAGCGGGAGTTTCAGATACGCAGTATTTT
TRBJ1-1	TRBD1	once	TRBV6-4	CASSTDRDTEAFF	TGTGCCAGCAGTACCGACAGGGACACTGAAGCTTTCTTT
TRBJ1-3	-	many	TRBV6-5	CASSYSVNPGNTIYF	TGTGCCAGCAGTTACTCAGTAAACCCTGGAAACACCATATATTTT
TRBJ1-5	-	many	TRBV12-3/TRBV12-4	CASSSHGNQPQHF	TGTGCCAGCAGTTCCCATGGCAATCAGCCCCAGCATTTT